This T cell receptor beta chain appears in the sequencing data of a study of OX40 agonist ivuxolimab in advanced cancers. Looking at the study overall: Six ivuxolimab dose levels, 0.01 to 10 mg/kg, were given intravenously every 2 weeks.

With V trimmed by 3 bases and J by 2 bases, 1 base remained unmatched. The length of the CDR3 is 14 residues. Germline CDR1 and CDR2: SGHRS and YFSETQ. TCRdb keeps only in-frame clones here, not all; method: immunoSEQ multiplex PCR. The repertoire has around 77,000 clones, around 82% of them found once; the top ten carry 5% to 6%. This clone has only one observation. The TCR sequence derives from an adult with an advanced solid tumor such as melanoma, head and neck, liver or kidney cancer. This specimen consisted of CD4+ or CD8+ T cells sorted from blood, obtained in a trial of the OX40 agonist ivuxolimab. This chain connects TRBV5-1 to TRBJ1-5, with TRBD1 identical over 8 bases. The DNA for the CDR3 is TGCGCCAGCAGCTGGGGACAGGGCAATCAGCCCCAGCATTTT. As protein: CASSWGQGNQPQHF.